This is a list of T cell receptor beta chains from one sample in a study of neurological immune-mediated disorders. TCRdb analysed the 5' RACE reads with MiXCR anew, one entry per CDR3 protein. The top ten clones hold around 3.1% of a sample with 80,000 to 100,000 distinct CDR3 sequences, around 3.6% of them seen once. Sample: PBMCs. The receptors shown here come from a woman aged 50 to 60 with multiple sclerosis. Each CDR3 is given with its conserved first and last residue. Fields, in order: V gene, J gene, D gene, clone size, CDR3 DNA, CDR3 protein. A D gene is named only where the DNA matches it firmly. Size tells how often a clone was seen (once, few, many) or the class of an expanded clone, and some rows leave it out.

>TRBV10-3|TRBJ1-5|TRBD1|many
TGTGCCATCAGGGACAGGCGCTATCAGCCCCAGCATTTT
CAIRDRRYQPQHF
>TRBV15|TRBJ1-5|NA|few
TGTGCCACCAGCAGGGGTACGTCTCAGCCCCAGCATTTT
CATSRGTSQPQHF
>TRBV5-6|TRBJ1-5|NA|many
TGTGCCAGCAGCTTGGCCCTGGGGGTTGACAATCAGCCCCAGCATTTT
CASSLALGVDNQPQHF
>TRBV27|TRBJ2-7|NA|many
TGTGCCAGCAGGCTGGAGGCGGGGGCCTTCGGGTACGAGCAGTACTTC
CASRLEAGAFGYEQYF
>TRBV7-2|TRBJ2-1|NA|many
TGTGCCAGCAGTCCCGGGGCCCTGGGGAATGAGCAGTTCTTC
CASSPGALGNEQFF
>TRBV12-5|TRBJ2-1|NA|few
TGTGCTAGTGCCCTCAGGGGTCAGCCCTACAATGAGCAGTTCTTC
CASALRGQPYNEQFF
>TRBV7-2|TRBJ1-5|TRBD1|once
TGTGCCAGCTTAGCAGGGGGCCCTAGCAATCAGCCCCAGCATTTT
CASLAGGPSNQPQHF
>TRBV5-6|TRBJ1-6|TRBD1|many
TGTGCCAGCAGCCTCCTTCGGGACAGGGTATCACGCTCACCCCTCCACTTT
CASSLLRDRVSRSPLHF
>TRBV7-9|TRBJ2-6|NA|many
TGTGCCACCGCCATGGGGGCCAACGTCCTGACTTTC
CATAMGANVLTF
>TRBV6-6|TRBJ1-5|NA|many
TGTGCCTCACAACGGGGGTCGGGCAATCAGCCCCAGCATTTT
CASQRGSGNQPQHF
>TRBV5-1|TRBJ2-7|NA|many
TGCGCCAGCAGCTTGGAGGGGGTCTACGAGCAGTACTTC
CASSLEGVYEQYF
>TRBV5-1|TRBJ2-7|NA|few
TGCGCCAGCAGCTTGGAGGGTGGCGAGCAGTACTTC
CASSLEGGEQYF
>TRBV6-6|TRBJ1-1|NA|many
TGTGCCAGCAGTTACGATCTGGCGGTCGTCTTT
CASSYDLAVVF
>TRBV20-1|TRBJ1-5|TRBD1|many
TGCAGTGCTAGAGATCCAACTTACACTTGGGACAGGCGTAATCAGCCCCAGCATTTT
CSARDPTYTWDRRNQPQHF
>TRBV9|TRBJ2-3|NA|many
TGTGCCAGCAGCGTAGCCAGCTTTCAGTTTTCAGATACGCAGTATTTT
CASSVASFQFSDTQYF
>TRBV12-3/TRBV12-4|TRBJ1-5|TRBD1|many
TGTGCCAGCAGTTGGACAGGGAGGACTCAGCCCCAGCATTTT
CASSWTGRTQPQHF
>TRBV5-1|TRBJ1-1|TRBD1|many
TGCGCCAGCAGCTGGGGACAGGGAGAGACTGAAGCTTTCTTT
CASSWGQGETEAFF
>TRBV21-1|TRBJ1-5|NA|many
TGTGCCAGCAGAGGGACGGGAAGCAATCAGCCCCAGCATTTT
CASRGTGSNQPQHF
>TRBV12-3/TRBV12-4|TRBJ1-3|NA|many
TGTGCCACGGGACAATCCTCTGGAAACACCATATATTTT
CATGQSSGNTIYF
>TRBV7-2|TRBJ2-1|NA|many
TGTGCCAGCAGCTTAGGGGCGGCTGAGCAGTTCTTC
CASSLGAAEQFF
>TRBV7-2|TRBJ2-1|NA|many
TGTGCCAGCAGGTCGAGCCCGGCCCGCGATGAGCAGTTCTTC
CASRSSPARDEQFF
>TRBV5-1|TRBJ1-2|NA|many
TGCGCCAGCAGCCCGTCATTTTCTAACTATGGCTACACCTTC
CASSPSFSNYGYTF
>TRBV20-1|TRBJ1-1|TRBD1|few
TGCAGTGCTAGACCTTGGGGGACAGGGAGTGAAGCTTTCTTT
CSARPWGTGSEAFF
>TRBV5-1|TRBJ1-5|NA|many
TGCGCCAGCAGCTTGGAGACGGGGATAAATCAGCCCCAGCATTTT
CASSLETGINQPQHF
>TRBV29-1|TRBJ1-1|NA|many
TGCAGCGTTGCTTGGCAGGCCGACACTGAAGCTTTCTTT
CSVAWQADTEAFF
>TRBV3-1|TRBJ2-2|NA|many
TGTGCCAGCAGCCGCGTTGCCGGGGAGCTGTTTTTT
CASSRVAGELFF
>TRBV6-2/TRBV6-3|TRBJ1-2|NA|many
TGTGCCAGCAGTCCCTTTAACTATGGCTACACCTTC
CASSPFNYGYTF
>TRBV29-1|TRBJ1-1|NA|NA
TGCAGCGTCCTCACGACAGGCTATGAAGCTTTCTTT
CSVLTTGYEAFF
>TRBV6-1|TRBJ2-2|NA|many
TGTGCCAGCAGTGAAAGGACGAACACCGGGGAGCTGTTTTTT
CASSERTNTGELFF
>TRBV11-3|TRBJ2-3|TRBD2|many
TGTGCCAGCAGCTTTGGGACTAGCGGGGCCTCTAGCACAGATACGCAGTATTTT
CASSFGTSGASSTDTQYF
>TRBV5-1|TRBJ1-1|NA|many
TGCGCCAGCAGGTCGACAGAGGACACTGAAGCTTTCTTT
CASRSTEDTEAFF
>TRBV7-2|TRBJ2-5|NA|many
TGTGCCGGGCAAACCCAGGGAACGGAGACCCAGTACTTC
CAGQTQGTETQYF
>TRBV7-9|TRBJ1-1|NA|many
TGTGCCAGCAGACCCACAGGGAACACTGAAGCTTTCTTT
CASRPTGNTEAFF
>TRBV6-5|TRBJ2-7|NA|many
TGTGCCAGCAGTTACCGGTGGCGGGTGATTACCGAGCAGTACTTC
CASSYRWRVITEQYF
>TRBV5-1|TRBJ2-4|TRBD1|many
TGCGCCAGCAGCTTGGGTTCTGGGACAGTTCGACACATTCAGTACTTC
CASSLGSGTVRHIQYF
>TRBV20-1|TRBJ1-5|NA|many
TGCAGTGCCCGGCCTCAGAATAGCAATCAGCCCCAGCATTTT
CSARPQNSNQPQHF
>TRBV5-1|TRBJ2-1|TRBD2|many
TGCGCCAGCAGCTTGGATGGCGGGGGGGCCTCGAATGAGCAGTTCTTC
CASSLDGGGASNEQFF
>TRBV12-3/TRBV12-4|TRBJ1-5|NA|many
TGTGCCAGCAGGCGACAAGGGATTAGCAATCAGCCCCAGCATTTT
CASRRQGISNQPQHF
>TRBV3-1|TRBJ2-6|NA|many
TGTGCCAGCAGCCGTACTGGGACCGGGGCCAACGTCCTGACTTTC
CASSRTGTGANVLTF
>TRBV6-6|TRBJ2-7|NA|many
TGTGCCAGCACCACGGCGGCAGGCTCCTACGAGCAGTACTTC
CASTTAAGSYEQYF
>TRBV7-9|TRBJ1-2|TRBD1|many
TGTGCCAGCAGCTCAGCCGACAGGGTGGATGGCTACACCTTC
CASSSADRVDGYTF
>TRBV24-1|TRBJ2-1|TRBD2|many
TGTGCCACCAGTGATTTGCGTCCTAGCGGGGGCCACGAGCAGTTCTTC
CATSDLRPSGGHEQFF
>TRBV5-5|TRBJ2-3|NA|many
TGTGCCAGCAGCTTAGACGCCCCCGGTGATACGCAGTATTTT
CASSLDAPGDTQYF
>TRBV14|TRBJ2-3|NA|NA
TGTGCCAGCAGCCAAGGGTCCCTTCGAGATACGCAGTATTTT
CASSQGSLRDTQYF